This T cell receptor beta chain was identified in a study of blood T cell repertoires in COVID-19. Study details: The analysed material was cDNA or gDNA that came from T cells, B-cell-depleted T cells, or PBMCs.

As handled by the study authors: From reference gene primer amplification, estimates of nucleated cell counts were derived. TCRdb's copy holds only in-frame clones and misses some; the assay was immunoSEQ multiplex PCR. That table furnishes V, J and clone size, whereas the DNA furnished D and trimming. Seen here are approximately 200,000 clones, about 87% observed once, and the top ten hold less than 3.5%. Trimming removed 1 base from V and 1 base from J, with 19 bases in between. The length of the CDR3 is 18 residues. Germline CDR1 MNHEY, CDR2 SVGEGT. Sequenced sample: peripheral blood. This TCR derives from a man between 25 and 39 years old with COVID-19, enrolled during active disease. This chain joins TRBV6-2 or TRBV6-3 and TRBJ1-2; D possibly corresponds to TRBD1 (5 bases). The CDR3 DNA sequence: TGTGCCAGCAGTTACTTCTCCGGGGGAAGCCCGCTTAACTATGGCTACACCTTC. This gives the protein CASSYFSGGSPLNYGYTF.